The 2 T cell receptor beta chains reported below all come from one sample, sequenced in a study of OX40 agonist ivuxolimab in advanced cancers. Clones were read by immunoSEQ multiplex PCR, and TCRdb kept only the in-frame ones, dropping some. The sample consists of about 30,000 clones, more than 85% of them appearing once. The sample consisted of CD4+ or CD8+ T cells sorted from blood, taken in a trial of the OX40 agonist ivuxolimab. The receptors stem from an adult with an advanced solid tumor such as melanoma, head and neck, liver or kidney cancer.

V is TRBV5-6 and J is TRBJ1-1; D is uncertain. This CDR3 region has 11 residues. Germline values: CDR1 SGHDT, CDR2 YYEEEE. The germline V and J ends were trimmed by 3 bases and 6 bases, with 6 bases remaining between them. The CDR3 reads CASSSVAEAFF. The CDR3 nucleotides read TGTGCCAGCAGCTCGGTGGCTGAAGCTTTCTTT.

This clone came up a few times. The gene calls are TRBV11-2 and TRBJ1-1; D is unclear. Germline CDR1 and CDR2: SGHAT and FQNNGV. CDR3 length: 15 amino acids. Trimming removed 4 bases at V and 1 base at J, with 13 bases between. The CDR3 sequence: CASSSPVEGNTEAFF. CDR3 DNA sequence: TGTGCCAGCAGCTCCCCAGTTGAAGGGAACACTGAAGCTTTCTTT.